This T cell receptor (beta chain) comes out of a study of T-cell memory formation after mild COVID-19 (dated by TCRdb to the early 2020s). In terms of the full investigation: Most TCR sequence clusters were specific to one of the two donors. T-cell clones expanding and contracting after mild COVID-19 in a couple of donors were tracked by longitudinal TCRalpha and TCRbeta repertoire sequencing. Two young, previously healthy adult volunteers, one female and one male, were included in the cohort. Study-wide findings and limitations: Clones contracting from day 15 to 85 had balanced CD4/CD8 phenotypes, while a second wave expanding from day 15 to 37 was biased towards CD4+. Contracting CD4+ clones were located mainly in the CM and EM memory subsets, whereas CD8+ clones were found to be enriched in EMRA. The detection of some responding clones in pre-infection memory suggests that pre-existing cross-reactive memory T cells joined the SARS-CoV-2 response. SARS-CoV-2 specificity was not confirmed for the second-wave clones peaking on day 37. Only two mild cases were covered by the study, and larger cohorts that include severe cases with pre-infection samples were considered necessary.

As encoded in the germline V gene, CDR1 is MNHEY while CDR2 is SVGEGT. Spanning cysteine to phenylalanine, the CDR3 consists of 14 amino acids. Just CDR3 DNA is preserved here, 42 bases in frame from base 1. V was cut back by 11 bases and J by 0 bases, leaving a gap of 14 bases between them. Ficoll-Paque density gradient centrifugation was the method used to isolate PBMCs. Sequencing was performed on an Illumina NovaSeq 6000. TCRalpha and TCRbeta cDNA libraries were constructed by 5'RACE with constant-segment primers, with sample barcodes and unique molecular identifiers being introduced. Trizol reagent was used to extract RNA from every sample. Library amplification was performed in two PCR steps, and a second sample barcode and Illumina TruSeq adapters were introduced in the second step. Sequencing of libraries was performed on an Illumina NovaSeq with 2 x 150 bp paired-end reads. In the source study's methods: Reads were demultiplexed and collapsed into UMI-guided consensus sequences with migec v1.2.7. Using mixcr v2.1.11, UMI consensuses were aligned to TRA and TRB V and J templates and then assembled into clonotypes. A clonotype was counted as expanded or contracted only when both edgeR and NoisET called the clonotype significant, with the noise models trained on biological replicates. For edgeR calls, the thresholds were a false discovery rate-adjusted p below 0.01 and a log2 fold-change of 1. As an exploratory analysis of dynamics, max-normalized trajectories of the 1000 most abundant clonotypes were examined with PCA combined with hierarchical clustering. Separately sequenced CD4+ and CD8+ repertoires were used to assign a CD4 or CD8 phenotype to each responding clone. TCRdb itself trimmed the public reads at Q25 with fastp, ran MiXCR and retained productive beta chains. Identical CDR3 proteins give one entry, which carries the most common genes and DNA. V and J calls and clone size were set by TCRdb, not the authors. The sample table contains around 310,000 distinct CDR3 sequences; only one count was recorded for roughly 20% of them. Jointly, the top ten make up over 20% of the sample.

As for this clonotype: This receptor's antigen is unknown. No base-level quality is on record; no much larger clone is a single base apart.

Sequencing input: PBMCs or a T cell subset sorted from them (not recorded which). The chain couples TRBV6-2 or TRBV6-3 to TRBJ1-5; possibly the D gene is TRBD1, per 5 matching bases. This receptor was identified in a man younger than 35 who had mild COVID-19 (a few samples of this study predate the infection). The sample titles of this study are shuffled in the database, so cell type and time point are left out; the donor was told from shared clones. The DNA reads TGTGCCGCTACGGGGCATTATAGCAATCAGCCCCAGCATTTT. It translates as CAATGHYSNQPQHF.